This T cell receptor (beta chain) is from a study of T cell responses to AZD1222 COVID-19 vaccine. The study, taken as a whole, reports: Unmutated variant regions reportedly attract nearly half of all spike-specific TCRs. Breadth and depth of Spike-specific TCRs rose after two AZD1222 doses.

Concerning this clone: Its antigen remains unknown.

Repertoires were generated with immunoSEQ multiplex PCR, while TCRdb's copy carries only in-frame clones and drops some. The data contain 130,000 to 150,000 clones, roughly nine tenths of them seen just once; the ten biggest clones take up about 4%. V was clipped by 0 bases and J by 5 bases, with 8 bases between them. The CDR3 totals 14 residues. The germline V gene has CDR1 LNHDA and CDR2 SQIVND (reference sequence). This sequence was found in an adult who received the AZD1222 COVID-19 vaccine. Material: peripheral blood, obtained 28 days after the second AZD1222 dose. The chain combines TRBV19 with TRBJ1-5; no clear D gene. The CDR3, as DNA: TGTGCCAGTAGTATAGATCTGGAGTATCAGCCCCAGCATTTT. Translated, it gives CASSIDLEYQPQHF.